The 21 T cell receptor beta chains listed next were all sequenced from one sample in a study of T cells in localized non-small cell lung cancer. Assay: immunoSEQ multiplex PCR; the TCRdb copy retains only in-frame clones and omits some. The repertoire holds 70,000 or so clones, about 88% seen once, with around 1.3% in the top ten. This specimen consisted of peripheral blood, obtained before any cancer treatment. These receptors all come from a female donor over 55 with stage I lung adenocarcinoma.

A few counts support this clone. The genes are TRBV7-2 and TRBJ2-1, with a possible D match to TRBD2 (6 bases). V lost 1 base and J lost 9, with 10 bases in between. The germline CDR1 and CDR2 sequences are SGHTA and FQGNSA. This CDR3 region has 13 residues. The CDR3 is CASSLGRGSEQFF. The CDR3 DNA follows: TGTGCCAGCAGCTTAGGGAGGGGTTCTGAGCAGTTCTTC.

A single count supports this clone. The V and J genes are TRBV6-6 and TRBJ1-4; D possibly corresponds to TRBD1 (5 bases). From germline, CDR1 is MNHNY and CDR2 SVGAGI (reference sequence). The CDR3 extends over 15 amino acids. The germline V and J ends were trimmed by 0 bases and 7 bases, with 12 bases remaining between them. CDR3: CASSYSGSRGEKLFF. DNA for the CDR3: TGTGCCAGCAGTTACTCGGGGTCAAGGGGTGAAAAACTGTTTTTT.

The V call is TRBV28, the J call TRBJ2-5; 14 nucleotides match TRBD2. This CDR3 has 17 residues. Germline CDR1 and CDR2: MDHEN and SYDVKM. The V segment lost 9 bases and the J segment 4 bases; nucleotides outside the gene matches: 13. The chain's CDR3 is CASMTSGRASLRETQYF. CDR3 bases: TGTGCCAGTATGACTAGCGGGAGGGCGAGCTTAAGAGAGACCCAGTACTTC.

This clone was recorded only once. V gene TRBV10-3 combines with J gene TRBJ2-3, with D perhaps TRBD2 (6 bases). Germline CDR1 and CDR2: ENHRY and SYGVKD. CDR3 length: 15 amino acids. The V end lost 4 bases, the J end lost 1 base, and 12 bases lay between the germline ends. In nucleotides, the CDR3 is TGTGCCATCAGTGGCCAGGGACTTGGCACAGATACGCAGTATTTT. Protein: CAISGQGLGTDTQYF.

In DNA form, the CDR3 reads TGTGCCAGCGGGAGGACAGGGGGCCTGAACACTGAAGCTTTCTTT. Translating gives CASGRTGGLNTEAFF. The V gene is TRBV19, the J gene TRBJ1-1; TRBD1 matches 11 bases. The V gene's germline CDR1 is LNHDA and CDR2 SQIVND (reference sequence). The trim removed 9 bases at V and 0 bases at J, leaving 6 bases unmatched. This CDR3 has 15 residues.

The chain carries TRBV7-9 and TRBJ1-2; D possibly corresponds to TRBD1 (5 bases). With 5 bases removed from V and 2 bases from J, the gap between germline ends came to 12 bases. CDR1 and CDR2 (germline): SEHNR, FQNEAQ (reference sequence). The CDR3 is 14 amino acids. The CDR3 protein is CASSPGGTNYGYTF. In DNA, the CDR3 is TGTGCCAGCAGCCCCGGAGGGACCAACTATGGCTACACCTTC.

Only a few counts were recorded for this clone. The V gene is TRBV7-6, the J gene TRBJ2-7, with 10 bases aligning to TRBD1. Trimming cost V 5 bases and J 2 bases; bases outside gene matches: 9. Germline CDR1 is SGHVS and CDR2 is FNYEAQ. The CDR3 consists of 16 residues. The CDR3 region is CASSMTRDRGTYEQYF. CDR3 DNA sequence: TGTGCCAGCAGCATGACTCGGGACAGGGGAACCTACGAGCAGTACTTC.

V is TRBV5-1 and J is TRBJ2-1, with TRBD2 matching over 14 bases. This CDR3 region has 19 residues. Germline values: CDR1 SGHRS, CDR2 YFSETQ. The J segment lost 2 bases and the V segment lost 4 bases, leaving 11 bases of the junction unmatched. The CDR3 loop reads CASSPGLAGGILPYNEQFF. CDR3 DNA: TGCGCCAGCAGCCCAGGACTAGCGGGGGGCATCCTTCCCTACAATGAGCAGTTCTTC.

The gene calls are TRBV11-3 and TRBJ1-1; a weak D match, TRBD1 (5 bases). The CDR3 length is 13 residues. V gave up 5 bases and J gave up 11 bases, with 18 bases separating them. Germline V CDR1 and CDR2: SGHNT, YENEEA. The CDR3 bases are TGTGCCAGCAGCATAGTCGGGGCCGTGTCGGCTTTCTTT. Protein sequence: CASSIVGAVSAFF.

V usage is TRBV6-5 and J usage is TRBJ2-7; D may be TRBD1 (6 bases). The V end was cut by 5 bases, the J end by 0 bases, with 11 bases between. This CDR3 is 14 amino acids long. The germline gives CDR1 MNHEY, CDR2 SVGAGI. CDR3 sequence: CASSEARGSYEQYF. The DNA for the CDR3 is TGTGCCAGCAGTGAGGCCAGGGGCTCCTACGAGCAGTACTTC.

Only a few counts were recorded for this clone. The J gene is TRBJ1-2, the V gene TRBV13; perhaps TRBD1 as D (6 bases). Germline-derived CDR1 and CDR2 are PRHDT and FYEKMQ (reference sequence). The ends were cut back, 4 bases at V and 7 bases at J, with 22 bases in the middle. This CDR3 contains 16 residues. This chain's CDR3 is CASSSRARQAVGGYTF. The DNA of the CDR3 is TGTGCCAGCAGCTCGCGCGCGCGACAGGCCGTGGGTGGCTACACCTTC.

The rearrangement joins TRBV6-6 to TRBJ1-1, with 9 bases lining up with TRBD1. This CDR3 has 13 amino acids. Trimming at V came to 2 bases and at J to 6 bases, leaving 1 base not matched to a gene. The germline V gene has CDR1 MNHNY and CDR2 SVGAGI (reference sequence). CDR3 coding DNA: TGTGCCAGCAGTTACACAGGGGGCTCTGAAGCTTTCTTT. This gives the protein CASSYTGGSEAFF.

This chain uses TRBV6-1 with TRBJ1-1; D perhaps matches TRBD1 (6 bases). This CDR3 has 14 amino acids. The germline CDR1 and CDR2 sequences are MNHNS and SASEGT. V gave up 6 bases and J gave up 1 base, with 12 bases separating them. This CDR3 reads CASRIVRGNTEAFF. The CDR3 nucleotides read TGTGCCAGCAGAATAGTCAGGGGGAACACTGAAGCTTTCTTT.

This chain connects TRBV5-1 to TRBJ1-1; D may be TRBD1 (5 bases). This CDR3 contains 16 residues. CDR1 SGHRS and CDR2 YFSETQ come from the germline V gene. V was clipped by 0 bases and J by 1 base, with 13 bases between them. The CDR3 DNA sequence: TGCGCCAGCAGCTTGGACGCCCAGGGTGAGAACACTGAAGCTTTCTTT. Residues: CASSLDAQGENTEAFF.

The J gene is TRBJ1-5, the V gene TRBV27; weak D call: TRBD1 (6 bases). V was shortened by 6 bases and J by 9 bases, with 12 bases between the two germline ends. In germline, CDR1 is MNHEY, CDR2 SMNVEV (reference sequence). The CDR3 covers 12 residues. CDR3 sequence: CASRQGMGPQHF. Here the CDR3 DNA reads TGTGCCAGCAGGCAGGGGATGGGGCCCCAGCATTTT.

The chain carries TRBV2 and TRBJ2-1; the D gene is possibly TRBD2 (5 bases). The CDR3 loop spans 15 amino acids. Germline V lookup: CDR1 SNHLY, CDR2 FYNNEI. Trimming left V 5 bases short and J 2 bases short, with 13 bases between. The CDR3 DNA reads TGTGCCAGCAGTCAGAGGACTCCCGCCTACAATGAGCAGTTCTTC. Encoded protein: CASSQRTPAYNEQFF.

This clone was detected only a few times. The chain links TRBV9 to TRBJ2-6, with 8 bases lining up with TRBD1. This CDR3 has 18 residues. The germline gives CDR1 SGDLS, CDR2 YYNGEE. V was clipped by 2 bases and J by 0 bases; unmatched bases: 7. The CDR3: CASSVRGQDRSGANVLTF. In nucleotides, the CDR3 is TGTGCCAGCAGCGTGAGGGGACAGGATCGCTCTGGGGCCAACGTCCTGACTTTC.

This chain joins TRBV21-1 and TRBJ2-3; TRBD2, as called in the table, went unchecked against the DNA. TRBV21-1 has pseudogene status. This CDR3 has 18 residues. The CDR3 loop reads CASSKAIRLAGLTDTQYF. The CDR3 DNA reads as TGTGCCAGCAGCAAAGCGATTCGACTAGCGGGCCTCACAGATACGCAGTATTTT.

This clone was seen a few times. This sequence joins TRBV18 and TRBJ2-1, with D perhaps TRBD1 (5 bases). The CDR3 loop spans 15 amino acids. Germline-derived CDR1 and CDR2 are KGHSH and LQKENI. The V gene lost 2 bases and the J gene lost 6 bases, with 14 bases spanning the gap. The CDR3 spells CASSPRLQALNEQFF. CDR3 DNA: TGTGCCAGCTCACCAAGGTTACAGGCCCTCAATGAGCAGTTCTTC.

V and J are TRBV28 and TRBJ2-4; tentative D call: TRBD1 (7 bases). V gave up 7 bases and J gave up 1 base, with 14 bases separating them. Germline V gene data show CDR1 as MDHEN and CDR2 as SYDVKM. CDR3 length: 15 residues. In DNA, the CDR3 is TGTGCCAGCACAGGAGGGGGCTTTGCCAAAAACATTCAGTACTTC. This codes for CASTGGGFAKNIQYF.

The chain joins TRBV6-6 to TRBJ1-4; D remains unclear. The CDR3 sequence is 12 residues long. Trimming took 5 bases from V and 8 from J, leaving 9 bases between them. Germline-derived CDR1 and CDR2 are MNHNY and SVGAGI (reference sequence). The CDR3 DNA reads TGTGCCAGCAGTCTACTTGGAGAAAAACTGTTTTTT. Protein sequence: CASSLLGEKLFF.